This T cell receptor (beta chain) originates from a study of identical twins. Whole-study results and caveats: Conclusions were based on cross-sectional statistical analysis, without following the same donors. Cord blood beta clonotypes that were abundant carried fewer insertions, and memory repertoires showed no such trend. Beta out-of-frame sequences displayed a weaker excess of sharing between twins.

With regard to this clonotype: The antigen remains unidentified.

TCRdb independently ran MiXCR on the 5' RACE reads; one entry per CDR3 protein. The sample lists some 500,000 distinct CDR3 sequences, approximately 9.6% occurring once. The sample was also reused in another study, on yellow fever vaccine responses in identical twins. That publication notes: Twins reportedly appeared to share part of their vaccine T cell response while keeping part individual.

Specimen: PBMCs. The clonotype comes from a woman between 18 and 29 years old in good health.

The CDR3 region has the DNA TGTGCCAGCAGCGGGACAGGGGGCGCGTTGAGTAGTGAAAAACTGTTTTTT. Protein product: CASSGTGGALSSEKLFF. This rearrangement joins TRBV7-2 to TRBJ1-4, with 12 bases that match TRBD1. There are 17 residues in the CDR3. Trimming cost V 5 bases and J 7 bases; bases outside gene matches: 11. Germline assignment: CDR1 SGHTA and CDR2 FQGNSA.